This TCR beta chain comes out of a study of T cell changes during pregnancy in multiple sclerosis. The length of the CDR3 is 16 residues. Germline CDR1 and CDR2: GTSNPN and SVGIG (reference sequence). V shed 0 bases and J shed 2 bases, with 15 bases lying between them. The assay was immunoSEQ multiplex PCR, and TCRdb's table has in-frame clones only and misses some. The sample yields 39,000 or so clones, over 90% seen once. This clone appeared once. The TCR comes from a female donor in good health, enrolled as a control in a pregnancy study. The chain combines TRBV30 with TRBJ2-3; D perhaps matches TRBD2 (5 bases). The sample here was CD4+ T cells from peripheral blood mononuclear cells, taken after pregnancy. CDR3 sequence (DNA): TGTGCCTGGAGTGTACTAGTGGGCGGGCTCACAGATACGCAGTATTTT. It encodes CAWSVLVGGLTDTQYF.